The T cell receptor (beta chain) described here comes from a study of cytomegalovirus exposure and HLA in healthy donors. Both 60 Vbeta primers and 13 Jbeta primers went into the PCR. Method: immunoSEQ multiplex PCR; TCRdb's copy keeps in-frame clones and lacks some. The repertoire holds about 160,000 clones, around 72% seen once, with around 6.8% in the top ten. General study points: In a later analysis, at a false discovery rate of 0.05, some 17,000 TCR beta sequences were associated with HLA alleles. In a later analysis, TCR beta V- and J-gene trimming showed a link to a missense DCLRE1C variant. The presence/absence work took it that sequencing depth was about the same across donors.

Worth noting for this clone: What it recognizes is unknown. The DNA is left out, because the CDR3 cannot be placed on it with certainty; the CDR3 is given as TCRdb lists it.

The CDR3 has 15 residues if both end residues are counted. The germline CDR1 and CDR2 sequences are ENHRY and SYGVKD. The rearrangement links TRBV10-3 to TRBJ1-1; TRBD1 reflects the table's D call only, with no check against the DNA. Input material: PBMCs. The receptor comes from a middle-aged man in good health and CMV-seropositive. The CDR3 protein is CAISESLDKNTEAFF.